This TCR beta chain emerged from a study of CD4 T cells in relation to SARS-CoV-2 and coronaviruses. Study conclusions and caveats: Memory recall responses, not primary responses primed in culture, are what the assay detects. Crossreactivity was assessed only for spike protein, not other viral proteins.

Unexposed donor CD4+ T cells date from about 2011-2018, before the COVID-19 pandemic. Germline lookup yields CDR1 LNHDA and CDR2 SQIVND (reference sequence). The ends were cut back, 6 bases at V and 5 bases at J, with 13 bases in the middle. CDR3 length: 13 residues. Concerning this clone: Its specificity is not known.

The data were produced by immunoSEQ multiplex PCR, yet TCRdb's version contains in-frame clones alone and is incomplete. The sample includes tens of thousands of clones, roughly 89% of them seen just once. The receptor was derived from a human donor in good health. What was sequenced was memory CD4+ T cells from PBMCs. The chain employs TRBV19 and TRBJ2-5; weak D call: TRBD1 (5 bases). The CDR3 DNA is TGTGCCAGTAGGGGCAGGGCTAAGGAGACCCAGTACTTC. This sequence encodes CASRGRAKETQYF.